Sequencing of this TCR beta chain was carried out in a study of blood T cell repertoires in COVID-19. About the research overall: Both acute and convalescent COVID-19 samples were obtained from the United States, Italy and Spain. T cells, B-cell-depleted T cells, or PBMCs provided the cDNA or gDNA that served as material.

The germline CDR1 and CDR2 sequences are MNHEY and SVGAGI. Unmatched junction bases numbered 6, after V lost 7 bases and J lost 6 bases. The CDR3 runs 14 residues. In the authors' workflow: The authors estimated nucleated cell counts from reference gene primer amplification. Assay: immunoSEQ multiplex PCR; the TCRdb copy retains only in-frame clones and omits some. The V and J calls and the clone size are those of that table, but D and trimming were determined from the DNA. The sample holds 300,000 to 350,000 clones, 90% seen once. While infection was still active, Seattle patients were enrolled and then followed longitudinally.

Sequencing was done on a sample of peripheral blood. The TCR sequence derives from a woman aged 40-49 years with COVID-19, enrolled during active disease. This chain connects TRBV6-5 to TRBJ2-2, with TRBD1 matching over 9 bases. The CDR3 region is CASKGQGAPGELFF. In DNA form, the CDR3 reads TGTGCCAGCAAGGGACAGGGCGCACCCGGGGAGCTGTTTTTT.